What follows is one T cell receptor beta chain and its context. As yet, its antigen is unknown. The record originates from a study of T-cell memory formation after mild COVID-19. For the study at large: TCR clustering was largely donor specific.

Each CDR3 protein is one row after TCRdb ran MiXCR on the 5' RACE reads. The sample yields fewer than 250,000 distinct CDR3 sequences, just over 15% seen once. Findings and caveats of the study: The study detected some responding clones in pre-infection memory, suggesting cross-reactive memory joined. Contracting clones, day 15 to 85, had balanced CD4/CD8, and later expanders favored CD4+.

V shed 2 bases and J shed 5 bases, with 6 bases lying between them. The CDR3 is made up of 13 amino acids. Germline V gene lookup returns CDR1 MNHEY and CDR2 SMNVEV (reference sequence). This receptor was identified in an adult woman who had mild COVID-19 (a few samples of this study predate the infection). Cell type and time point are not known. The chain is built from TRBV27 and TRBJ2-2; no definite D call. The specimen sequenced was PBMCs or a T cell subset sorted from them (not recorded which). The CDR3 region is CASSLRMTGELFF. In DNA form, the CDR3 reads TGTGCCAGCAGTTTAAGAATGACCGGGGAGCTGTTTTTT.